Listed here are 14 T cell receptor beta chains from one sample, sequenced in a study of CD8+ T cells in alopecia areata. Reverse transcribed after extraction, RNA yielded cDNA as the sequencing template. Some clones are missing from TCRdb's copy, which holds only in-frame ones; the method was immunoSEQ multiplex PCR. The sample shows 120,000 or so clones, about two fifths of them seen only once. The source material was CD4+ T cells sorted from blood. All receptors derive from a human donor with alopecia areata.

The chain carries TRBV7-2 and TRBJ2-7, with a weak D call TRBD1 (5 bases). The CDR3 loop spans 15 amino acids. V lost 2 bases and J 3 bases, leaving 14 bases between the germline ends. Germline-derived CDR1 and CDR2 are SGHTA and FQGNSA. The CDR3 is CASSLFPGPGYEQYF. In DNA, the CDR3 is TGTGCCAGCAGCTTATTCCCAGGGCCGGGCTACGAGCAGTACTTC.

This chain links TRBV6-5 with TRBJ2-1; D not resolved. Germline V lookup: CDR1 MNHEY, CDR2 SVGAGI. With 7 bases removed from V and 6 bases from J, the gap between germline ends came to 7 bases. The CDR3 has 11 amino acids. The CDR3 spells CASNWGNEQFF. CDR3 DNA: TGTGCCAGCAATTGGGGCAATGAGCAGTTCTTC.

The chain links TRBV9 to TRBJ2-1, with 9 positions matching TRBD2. Germline V CDR1 and CDR2: SGDLS, YYNGEE. Germline trimming cut 0 bases from V and 4 bases from J; bases unmatched to any gene: 2. This CDR3 comprises 15 residues. The CDR3 DNA is TGTGCCAGCAGCGTAGACAGCGGGAGGTACAATGAGCAGTTCTTC. Its protein is CASSVDSGRYNEQFF.

V gene TRBV4-1 combines with J gene TRBJ2-7; D possibly matches TRBD1 or TRBD2 (5 bases each). V was shortened by 5 bases and J by 3 bases, with 14 bases between the two germline ends. The CDR3 totals 14 residues. Germline V CDR1 and CDR2: MGHRA, YSYEKL. CDR3 protein: CASSSTGRIYEQYF. The CDR3 DNA reads as TGCGCCAGCAGCTCTACGGGACGGATCTACGAGCAGTACTTC.

This chain links TRBV29-1 with TRBJ1-1; D is undetermined. Germline loops: CDR1 SQVTM, CDR2 ANQGSEA. The V end lost 8 bases, the J end lost 4 bases, and 17 bases lay between the germline ends. CDR3 length: 13 amino acids. This CDR3 reads CSLRKGKGTEAFF. The CDR3 DNA sequence: TGCAGCCTTCGGAAGGGTAAGGGCACTGAAGCTTTCTTT.

V and J are TRBV2 and TRBJ2-5, with a possible D match to TRBD1 (5 bases). Germline V gene lookup returns CDR1 SNHLY and CDR2 FYNNEI. V was cut by 4 bases and J by 3 bases, with 9 bases left in between. This CDR3 contains 13 residues. CDR3 coding DNA: TGTGCCAGCAGTGTCGAAGGGGAAGAGACCCAGTACTTC. It specifies CASSVEGEETQYF.

The CDR3 nucleotides are TGTGCCAGCAGCCGGACAGGGTACGAGCAGTACTTC. It yields the protein CASSRTGYEQYF. The chain carries TRBV28 and TRBJ2-7; 8 nucleotides match TRBD1. V trimming: 6 bases; J trimming: 4 bases; junction bases outside the gene matches: 2. CDR3 size: 12 residues. Germline V gene sequence: CDR1 MDHEN, CDR2 SYDVKM. Drawing the rest from reference TRBV28 and TRBJ2-7, the complete variable domain is DVKVTQSSRYLVKRTGEKVFLECVQDMDHENMFWYRQDPGLGLRLIYFSYDVKMKEKGDIPEGYSVSREKKERFSLILESASTNQTSMYLCASSRTGYEQYFGPGTRLTVT.

The V gene is TRBV29-1, the J gene TRBJ1-2, with D hard to call. Deletions cut 3 bases from V and 5 bases from J, with 10 bases between. CDR1 and CDR2 from the germline V gene are SQVTM and ANQGSEA. The CDR3 totals 12 residues. CDR3 sequence: CSVDREIYGYTF. For the CDR3, the DNA is TGCAGCGTTGACAGAGAAATTTATGGCTACACCTTC. Using reference TRBV29-1 and TRBJ1-2 for the parts outside the CDR3, the full variable domain is SAVISQKPSRDICQRGTSLTIQCQVDSQVTMMFWYRQQPGQSLTLIATANQGSEATYESGFVIDKFPISRPNLTFSTLTVSNMSPEDSSIYLCSVDREIYGYTFGSGTRLTVV.

The J gene is TRBJ1-1, the V gene TRBV29-1, with D possibly being TRBD1 (5 bases). The germline V and J ends were trimmed by 6 bases and 6 bases, with 17 bases remaining between them. The CDR3 length is 13 residues. Germline V gives CDR1 SQVTM, CDR2 ANQGSEA. The CDR3 region has the DNA TGCAGCGTGGACACAAGGAGGCCGTCTGAAGCTTTCTTT. Its protein product is CSVDTRRPSEAFF.

This clone was picked up a small number of times. The chain is built from TRBV11-2 and TRBJ2-5; either TRBD1 or TRBD2 may supply D (5 bases each). The V end was cut by 3 bases, the J end by 3 bases, with 14 bases between. The CDR3 has 15 amino acids. Germline CDR1 is SGHAT and CDR2 is FQNNGV. DNA for the CDR3: TGTGCCAGCAGCTTGACGACGGGGCCTGAAGAGACCCAGTACTTC. This encodes CASSLTTGPEETQYF.

The chain uses TRBV29-1 and TRBJ2-5; D uncertain. The V end lost 7 bases, the J end lost 1 base, and 10 bases lay between the germline ends. The CDR3 runs 12 residues. From germline, CDR1 is SQVTM and CDR2 ANQGSEA. In nucleotides, the CDR3 is TGCAGCGCAGTACGGATCCAAGAGACCCAGTACTTC. Translation gives CSAVRIQETQYF.

This clone has a handful of counts. J is TRBJ2-1 and V is TRBV30; D is undetermined. The ends were cut back, 4 bases at V and 0 bases at J, with 7 bases in the middle. This CDR3 is built from 13 residues. CDR1 and CDR2 (germline): GTSNPN, SVGIG (reference sequence). The CDR3 sequence is CAWTPSSYNEQFF. DNA of the CDR3: TGTGCCTGGACGCCTTCCTCCTACAATGAGCAGTTCTTC.

Only a few counts were recorded for this clone. The chain has TRBV29-1 and TRBJ2-3; maybe TRBD2 (5 bases). Deletions cut 6 bases from V and 1 base from J, with 14 bases between. In germline, CDR1 is SQVTM, CDR2 ANQGSEA. CDR3 size: 14 residues. The CDR3 sequence is CSVGDQVGTDTQYF. The CDR3 DNA is TGCAGCGTGGGAGATCAAGTCGGCACAGATACGCAGTATTTT.

CDR3 sequence: CSVGVTSGRNEQFF. In nucleotides, the CDR3 is TGCAGCGTTGGAGTGACTAGCGGGAGAAATGAGCAGTTCTTC. The J gene is TRBJ2-1, the V gene TRBV29-1; 12 bases map to TRBD2. The V gene's germline CDR1 is SQVTM and CDR2 ANQGSEA. V shed 4 bases, J shed 7 bases, and the junction held 5 bases outside the gene matches. CDR3 length equals 14 residues.